This T cell receptor (beta chain) was captured in a study of cytomegalovirus exposure and HLA in healthy donors. CDR3 size: 18 residues. Unmatched junction bases numbered 16, after V lost 7 bases and J lost 7 bases. Germline CDR1 LNHDA, CDR2 SQIVND (reference sequence). Healthy bone marrow donors formed the donor group. Study-level points and caveats: A list of 150 to 200 TCR beta chains associated with cytomegalovirus was given. As was reported, the HLA-A and HLA-B alleles of most subjects were accurately predicted from TCR beta sequences.

A remark on this clone: The antigen is unknown.

Amplification used 60 Vbeta primers and 13 Jbeta primers. Sequenced by immunoSEQ multiplex PCR; TCRdb stores in-frame clones only, minus some. The table lists 150,000 to 200,000 clones, 75% to 90% of them singletons. Material: PBMCs. This sequence joins TRBV19 and TRBJ2-1; 13 bases fit TRBD2. The origin of this receptor is a girl aged 2 to 10 in good health and CMV-seropositive. This chain's CDR3 is CASTPRPGLAGVRNEQFF. The CDR3 nucleotides read TGTGCCAGTACTCCCCGGCCTGGACTAGCGGGAGTACGGAATGAGCAGTTCTTC.